The rows below give T cell receptor beta chains drawn from one sample of a study of early T cells in non-severe SARS-CoV-2 infection. Using its own MiXCR run on the 5' RACE reads, TCRdb lists one record per CDR3 protein. This table has some 80,000 distinct CDR3 sequences, 10% to 15% appearing once. The sequencing here drew on whole blood, taken at baseline. The receptors shown here come from an adult who was a healthcare worker with PCR-confirmed SARS-CoV-2 infection or an uninfected control (not recorded which). The donor label of this sample is uncertain. CDR3s include the opening cysteine and the closing phenylalanine or tryptophan. The D gene is left open where the match is weak. Part of the rows lack a size; the others show once, few, many or a class for expanded clones.

clone_size: NA; v_call: TRBV5-1; d_call: TRBD1; j_call: TRBJ2-7; cdr3_nt: TGCGCCAGCAGCTTGGGAGGGACAGGGGGCGAGCAGTACTTC; cdr3_aa: CASSLGGTGGEQYF
clone_size: many; v_call: TRBV7-3; d_call: NA; j_call: TRBJ1-1; cdr3_nt: TGTGCCAGCAGCCCGTTGTCGGGGGGAACTGAAGCTTTCTTT; cdr3_aa: CASSPLSGGTEAFF
clone_size: few; v_call: TRBV6-4; d_call: NA; j_call: TRBJ2-7; cdr3_nt: TGTGCCAGCACCCGTCCATCCCCGGTTCTGGACTACGAGCAGTACTTC; cdr3_aa: CASTRPSPVLDYEQYF
clone_size: NA; v_call: TRBV18; d_call: TRBD2; j_call: TRBJ2-1; cdr3_nt: TGTGCCAGCTCACCAGGGAGGGCGTTATACAATGAGCAGTTCTTC; cdr3_aa: CASSPGRALYNEQFF
clone_size: NA; v_call: TRBV6-1; d_call: NA; j_call: TRBJ2-2; cdr3_nt: TGTGCCAGCGTAGACTCGGACTATAACCTCGGGGAGCTGTTTTTT; cdr3_aa: CASVDSDYNLGELFF
clone_size: many; v_call: TRBV12-3/TRBV12-4; d_call: NA; j_call: TRBJ2-1; cdr3_nt: TGTGCCAGCAGTTCGCGACGGGTGTACAATGAGCAGTTCTTC; cdr3_aa: CASSSRRVYNEQFF
clone_size: many; v_call: TRBV4-1; d_call: NA; j_call: TRBJ1-1; cdr3_nt: TGCGCCAGCAGCCAAGATCAGGGGAGATACACTGAAGCTTTCTTT; cdr3_aa: CASSQDQGRYTEAFF
clone_size: many; v_call: TRBV5-4; d_call: NA; j_call: TRBJ2-1; cdr3_nt: TGTGCCAGCAGCTTGGACCGTAGGCGAGACAATGAGCAGTTCTTC; cdr3_aa: CASSLDRRRDNEQFF
clone_size: NA; v_call: TRBV12-3/TRBV12-4; d_call: TRBD2; j_call: TRBJ2-3; cdr3_nt: TGTGCCAGCAGTTTAGGACCCGCGGGAGGTAATACGCAGTATTTT; cdr3_aa: CASSLGPAGGNTQYF
clone_size: NA; v_call: TRBV29-1; d_call: TRBD1; j_call: TRBJ2-7; cdr3_nt: TGCAGCGTTGGGGACAGGGGAACAGCCTACGAGCAGTACTTC; cdr3_aa: CSVGDRGTAYEQYF
clone_size: NA; v_call: TRBV20-1; d_call: NA; j_call: TRBJ2-1; cdr3_nt: TGCAGTGCTCTCCATTTAGAAAGCTCCTACAATGAGCAGTTCTTC; cdr3_aa: CSALHLESSYNEQFF
clone_size: NA; v_call: TRBV14; d_call: TRBD1; j_call: TRBJ2-1; cdr3_nt: TGTGCCAGCAGCCCCCGGGACAGGTCTTTTGATGAGCAGTTCTTC; cdr3_aa: CASSPRDRSFDEQFF
clone_size: NA; v_call: TRBV5-1; d_call: NA; j_call: TRBJ2-2; cdr3_nt: TGCGCCAGCAGCTCTGGACGGGCCGGGGAGCTGTTTTTT; cdr3_aa: CASSSGRAGELFF
clone_size: NA; v_call: TRBV27; d_call: TRBD2; j_call: TRBJ2-2; cdr3_nt: TGTGCCAGCAGTTCCCTAGCGGGGCCCCTGAACACCGGGGAGCTGTTTTTT; cdr3_aa: CASSSLAGPLNTGELFF
clone_size: few; v_call: TRBV10-1; d_call: TRBD1; j_call: TRBJ1-1; cdr3_nt: TGCGCCAGCAGTCCTCGCGGGACAGAGAACACTGAAGCTTTCTTT; cdr3_aa: CASSPRGTENTEAFF
clone_size: NA; v_call: TRBV2; d_call: NA; j_call: TRBJ1-5; cdr3_nt: TGTGCCAGCAGTTACAGGGAGGGGACTCAGCCCCAGCATTTT; cdr3_aa: CASSYREGTQPQHF
clone_size: few; v_call: TRBV29-1; d_call: TRBD1; j_call: TRBJ2-2; cdr3_nt: TGCAGCGTTGTTTTACAAAGGGACAGGCCCCTCATGGGGGAGCTGTTTTTT; cdr3_aa: CSVVLQRDRPLMGELFF
clone_size: NA; v_call: TRBV6-2/TRBV6-3; d_call: NA; j_call: TRBJ2-3; cdr3_nt: TGTGCCAGCAGTTACTCGGGCGTACGCAAACGGGATACGCAGTATTTT; cdr3_aa: CASSYSGVRKRDTQYF
clone_size: many; v_call: TRBV12-3/TRBV12-4; d_call: NA; j_call: TRBJ2-7; cdr3_nt: TGTGCCAGCAGTTTAACCGGGCCCTACGAGCAGTACTTC; cdr3_aa: CASSLTGPYEQYF
clone_size: many; v_call: TRBV12-3/TRBV12-4; d_call: TRBD2; j_call: TRBJ2-7; cdr3_nt: TGTGCCAGCAGGCTAGCGGTCTCCTACGAGCAGTACTTC; cdr3_aa: CASRLAVSYEQYF
clone_size: NA; v_call: TRBV7-2; d_call: NA; j_call: TRBJ2-7; cdr3_nt: TGTGCCAGCAGCTTATTTGGGCTTTTGAGGGACGGCTCCTACGAGCAGTACTTC; cdr3_aa: CASSLFGLLRDGSYEQYF
clone_size: NA; v_call: TRBV19; d_call: NA; j_call: TRBJ2-4; cdr3_nt: TGTGCCAGTAGTATGTCCAGGTTCATCAAAAACATTCAGTACTTC; cdr3_aa: CASSMSRFIKNIQYF